This T cell receptor beta chain was identified in a study of blood T cell repertoires in COVID-19. Trimming removed 0 bases at V and 3 bases at J, with 15 bases between. Germline V lookup: CDR1 SGHVS, CDR2 FQNEAQ. CDR3 size: 17 residues. There are a few counts of this clone. This table comes from immunoSEQ multiplex PCR, and its TCRdb copy is limited to in-frame clones, with some not included. The data show 150,000 to 200,000 clones, roughly 80% seen once. The chain is built from TRBV7-8 and TRBJ1-3; the D gene is possibly TRBD1 (6 bases). The receptor comes from a man in his 70s with acute or convalescent COVID-19. The sample consisted of peripheral blood. The CDR3 DNA reads TGTGCCAGCAGCTTAGCAGGCTACAGGGAGAGTGGAAACACCATATATTTT. As protein: CASSLAGYRESGNTIYF. Full variable domain (outside the CDR3, taken from reference TRBV7-8 and TRBJ1-3): GAGVSQSPRYKVAKRGQDVALRCDPISGHVSLFWYQQALGQGPEFLTYFQNEAQLDKSGLPSDRFFAERPEGSVSTLKIQRTQQEDSAVYLCASSLAGYRESGNTIYFGEGSWLTVV.